The entry below describes one T cell receptor beta chain. Participant ages covered about 18 to 100 years across 20 to 25 US areas. This record belongs to a study of blood T cell repertoires in COVID-19. Looking at the study overall: Sources were T cells, B-cell-depleted T cells, or PBMCs; the material itself was cDNA or gDNA.

V gave up 1 base and J gave up 7 bases; unmatched junction bases: 7. This CDR3 has 15 residues. From germline, CDR1 is SNHLY and CDR2 FYNNEI. Original data processing: From reference gene primer amplification, estimates of nucleated cell counts were derived. This table comes from immunoSEQ multiplex PCR, and its TCRdb copy is limited to in-frame clones, with some not included. V and J calls and clone size are given by that table; D and trimming were obtained from the DNA. Counted here are hundreds of thousands of clones, roughly 89% occurring once; the ten biggest clones make up about 6%. The source material was PBMCs or T cells enriched from blood (not recorded which). This chain links TRBV2 with TRBJ2-4, with 7 bases fitting TRBD2. The TCR was taken from a woman between 35 and 50 years old who had recovered from COVID-19. In nucleotides, the CDR3 is TGTGCCAGCAGTGAAGTGGCGGGAGTACCCAACATTCAGTACTTC. It specifies CASSEVAGVPNIQYF. Complete variable domain (other parts from reference TRBV2 and TRBJ2-4): EPEVTQTPSHQVTQMGQEVILRCVPISNHLYFYWYRQILGQKVEFLVSFYNNEISEKSEIFDDQFSVERPDGSNFTLKIRSTKLEDSAMYFCASSEVAGVPNIQYFGAGTRLSVL.